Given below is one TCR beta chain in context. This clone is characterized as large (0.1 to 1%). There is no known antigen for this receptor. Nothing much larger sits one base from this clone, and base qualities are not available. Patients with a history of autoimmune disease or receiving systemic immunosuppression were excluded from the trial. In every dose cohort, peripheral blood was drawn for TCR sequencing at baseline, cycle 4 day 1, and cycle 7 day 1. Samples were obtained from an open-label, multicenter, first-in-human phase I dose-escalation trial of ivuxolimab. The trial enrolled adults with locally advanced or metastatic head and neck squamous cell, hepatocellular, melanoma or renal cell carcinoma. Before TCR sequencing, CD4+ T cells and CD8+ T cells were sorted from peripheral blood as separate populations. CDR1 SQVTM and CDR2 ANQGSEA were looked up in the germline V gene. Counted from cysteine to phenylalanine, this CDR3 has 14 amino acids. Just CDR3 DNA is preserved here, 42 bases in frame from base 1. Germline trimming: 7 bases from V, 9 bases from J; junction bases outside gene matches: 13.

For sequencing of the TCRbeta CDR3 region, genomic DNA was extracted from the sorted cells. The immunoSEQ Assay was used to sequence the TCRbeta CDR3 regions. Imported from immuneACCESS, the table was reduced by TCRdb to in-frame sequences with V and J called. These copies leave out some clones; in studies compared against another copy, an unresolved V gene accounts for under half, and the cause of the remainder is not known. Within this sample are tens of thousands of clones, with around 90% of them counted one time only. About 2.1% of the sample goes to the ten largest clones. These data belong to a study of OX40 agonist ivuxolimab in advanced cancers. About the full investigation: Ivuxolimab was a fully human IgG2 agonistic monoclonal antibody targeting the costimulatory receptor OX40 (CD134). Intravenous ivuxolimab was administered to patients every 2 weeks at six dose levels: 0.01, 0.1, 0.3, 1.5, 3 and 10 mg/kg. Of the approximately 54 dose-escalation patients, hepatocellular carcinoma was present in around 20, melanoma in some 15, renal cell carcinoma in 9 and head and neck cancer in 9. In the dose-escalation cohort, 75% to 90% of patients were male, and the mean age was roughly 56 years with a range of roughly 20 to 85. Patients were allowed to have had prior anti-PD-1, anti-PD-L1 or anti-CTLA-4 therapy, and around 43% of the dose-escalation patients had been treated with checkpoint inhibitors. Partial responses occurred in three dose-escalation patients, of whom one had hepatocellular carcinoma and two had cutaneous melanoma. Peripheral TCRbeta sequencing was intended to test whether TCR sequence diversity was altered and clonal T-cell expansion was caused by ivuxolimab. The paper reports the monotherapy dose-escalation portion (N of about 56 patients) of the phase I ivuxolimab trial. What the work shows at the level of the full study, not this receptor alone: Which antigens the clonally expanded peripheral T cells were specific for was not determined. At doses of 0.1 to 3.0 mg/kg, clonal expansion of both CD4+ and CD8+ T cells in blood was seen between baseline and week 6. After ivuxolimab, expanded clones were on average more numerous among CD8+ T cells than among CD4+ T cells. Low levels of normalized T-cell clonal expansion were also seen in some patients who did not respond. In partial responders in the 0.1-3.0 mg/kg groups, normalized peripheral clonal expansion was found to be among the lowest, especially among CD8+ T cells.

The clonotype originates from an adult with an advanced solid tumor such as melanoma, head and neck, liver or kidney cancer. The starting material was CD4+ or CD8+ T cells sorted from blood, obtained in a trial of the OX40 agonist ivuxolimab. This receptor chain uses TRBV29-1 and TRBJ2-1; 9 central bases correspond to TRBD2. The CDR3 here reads CSARGGGRAGEQFF. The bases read TGCAGCGCCCGCGGAGGCGGGAGGGCCGGTGAGCAGTTCTTC.